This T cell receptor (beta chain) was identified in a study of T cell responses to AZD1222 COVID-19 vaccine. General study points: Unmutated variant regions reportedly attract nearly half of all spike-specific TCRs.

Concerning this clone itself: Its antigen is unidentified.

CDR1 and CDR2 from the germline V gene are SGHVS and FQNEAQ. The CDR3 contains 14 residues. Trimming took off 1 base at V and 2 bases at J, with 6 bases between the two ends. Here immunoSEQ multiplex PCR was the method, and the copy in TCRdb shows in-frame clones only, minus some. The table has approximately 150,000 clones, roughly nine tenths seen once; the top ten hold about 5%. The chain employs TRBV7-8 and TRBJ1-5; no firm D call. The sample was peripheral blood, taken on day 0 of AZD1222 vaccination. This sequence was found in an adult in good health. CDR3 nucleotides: TGTGCCAGCAGCTTAGGAAGGGGCAATCAGCCCCAGCATTTT. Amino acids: CASSLGRGNQPQHF.